These 28 T cell receptor beta chains originate from one sample sequenced in a study of blood T cell repertoires in COVID-19. TCRdb's table, derived via immunoSEQ multiplex PCR, lists solely in-frame clones and lacks some. Counted here are 310,000 or so clones, 87% occurring once; the ten biggest clones make up 1%. Sequencing was performed on peripheral blood. These receptors came from a man aged 50-59 years with active or convalescent COVID-19.

The chain has TRBV27 and TRBJ1-2; D is unresolved. Looked up from germline, CDR1 is MNHEY and CDR2 is SMNVEV (reference sequence). This CDR3 is built from 14 residues. The V end lost 2 bases, the J end lost 4 bases, and 11 bases lay between the germline ends. The CDR3 loop is CASSLRGVGYGYTF. CDR3 bases: TGTGCCAGCAGTTTACGGGGAGTGGGCTATGGCTACACCTTC.

The CDR3 DNA reads as TGTGCCAGCCGGATGCCAGGGGGCGCGGAAGAGACCCAGTACTTC. Its translation is CASRMPGGAEETQYF. The V call is TRBV28, the J call TRBJ2-5; 8 bases are a match to TRBD1. The V segment lost 8 bases and the J segment 3 bases; nucleotides outside the gene matches: 11. The CDR3 extends over 15 amino acids. Germline loops: CDR1 MDHEN, CDR2 SYDVKM.

As to this clone: In the same sample, other DNA sequences code for this CDR3. The V and J genes are TRBV18 and TRBJ2-7; 8 positions agree with TRBD1. Looked up from germline, CDR1 is KGHSH and CDR2 is LQKENI. Trimming at V came to 3 bases and at J to 6 bases, leaving 4 bases not matched to a gene. The CDR3 loop spans 13 amino acids. DNA for the CDR3: TGTGCCAGCTCACCCGGACAGGGCGGCGAGCAGTACTTC. This sequence encodes CASSPGQGGEQYF. Looking up the rest from reference TRBV18 and TRBJ2-7 gives the full variable domain: NAGVMQNPRHLVRRRGQEARLRCSPMKGHSHVYWYRQLPEEGLKFMVYLQKENIIDESGMPKERFSAEFPKEGPSILRIQQVVRGDSAAYFCASSPGQGGEQYFGPGTRLTVT.

V and J are TRBV5-1 and TRBJ1-2; TRBD1 matches at 7 bases. The V and J ends lost 5 bases and 0 bases, in that order; junction bases with no gene match: 10. This CDR3 comprises 16 residues. CDR1 SGHRS and CDR2 YFSETQ come from the germline V gene. CDR3 loop: CASRTAPGQTNYGYTF. In DNA form, the CDR3 reads TGCGCCAGCAGGACGGCTCCGGGACAGACTAACTATGGCTACACCTTC.

The V gene is TRBV5-5, the J gene TRBJ1-5, with D maybe TRBD1 (5 bases). CDR3 length: 14 amino acids. The germline gives CDR1 SGHKS, CDR2 YYEKEE (reference sequence). V shed 0 bases and J shed 6 bases, with 10 bases lying between them. This chain's CDR3 is CASSLAGGVQPQHF. The CDR3 coding sequence is TGTGCCAGCAGCTTGGCCGGGGGGGTTCAGCCCCAGCATTTT.

CDR3 protein: CASSHGGKRGYTF. CDR3 bases: TGTGCCAGCAGCCACGGGGGGAAGAGGGGCTACACCTTC. The J gene is TRBJ1-2, the V gene TRBV14, with D perhaps TRBD1 (5 bases). The CDR3 runs 13 residues. The V end was cut by 3 bases, the J end by 8 bases, with 13 bases between. The germline CDR1 and CDR2 sequences are SGHDN and FVKESK.

The chain recombines TRBV5-1 with TRBJ1-6, with a weak D call TRBD1 (6 bases). Germline V gene lookup returns CDR1 SGHRS and CDR2 YFSETQ. The CDR3 consists of 14 residues. V shed 4 bases and J shed 7 bases, with 12 bases lying between them. The CDR3, as DNA: TGCGCCAGCAGCCTGGGACACGAGAATTCACCCCTCCACTTT. It codes for CASSLGHENSPLHF.

The CDR3 coding sequence is TGTGCCAGCAGCGGGACAGGAATCTATGGCGGGTTAGCCAAAAACATTCAGTACTTC. Amino acids: CASSGTGIYGGLAKNIQYF. This chain connects TRBV28 to TRBJ2-4, with 8 bases matching TRBD1. Unmatched junction bases numbered 16, after V lost 6 bases and J lost 0 bases. CDR1 and CDR2 (germline): MDHEN, SYDVKM. This CDR3 region has 19 residues.

This chain joins TRBV2 and TRBJ1-5; D is ambiguous. This CDR3 region has 15 residues. Germline CDR1 and CDR2: SNHLY and FYNNEI. V lost 2 bases and J 5 bases, leaving 13 bases between the germline ends. Here the CDR3 reads CASSESPYLYQPQHF. The CDR3 bases are TGTGCCAGCAGTGAAAGCCCGTACCTCTATCAGCCCCAGCATTTT.

This clone has only one observation. V and J are TRBV4-1 and TRBJ1-5; D is uncertain. In germline, CDR1 is MGHRA, CDR2 YSYEKL. This CDR3 is 16 amino acids long. Trimming cost V 1 base and J 3 bases, with 13 bases left between them. The CDR3, as DNA: TGCGCCAGCAGCCAAGCATGGCACAATACCAATCAGCCCCAGCATTTT. This translates into CASSQAWHNTNQPQHF.

The chain is built from TRBV2 and TRBJ1-4; perhaps TRBD1 as D (6 bases). The CDR3 loop spans 19 amino acids. V shed 5 bases and J shed 0 bases, with 22 bases lying between them. CDR1 SNHLY and CDR2 FYNNEI come from the germline V gene. The chain's CDR3 is CASSQLGTLTDATNEKLFF. The CDR3 DNA follows: TGTGCCAGCAGTCAGCTTGGGACACTCACAGATGCAACTAATGAAAAACTGTTTTTT.

V and J are TRBV19 and TRBJ1-2; D is perhaps TRBD1 (5 bases). Trimming removed 7 bases at V and 4 bases at J, with 19 bases between. This CDR3 comprises 15 residues. From germline, CDR1 is LNHDA and CDR2 SQIVND (reference sequence). CDR3 coding DNA: TGTGCCAGTACCCCGATGCCGGGACTTGGCTATGGCTACACCTTC. This encodes CASTPMPGLGYGYTF.

CDR3 sequence (DNA): TGTGCCAGCAGCTTAACAGGGGGTATGAACACTGAAGCTTTCTTT. Protein: CASSLTGGMNTEAFF. The chain combines TRBV7-2 with TRBJ1-1, with 8 bases matching TRBD1. Germline V gives CDR1 SGHTA, CDR2 FQGNSA. V shed 2 bases and J 0 bases; nucleotides not matched to a gene: 2. This CDR3 is 15 amino acids long.

The chain couples TRBV15 to TRBJ1-2; D remains ambiguous. The V end was cut by 5 bases, the J end by 1 base, with 11 bases between. This CDR3 is built from 14 residues. The germline V gene encodes CDR1 LNHNV and CDR2 YYDKDF (reference sequence). CDR3 residues: CATSLEIGNYGYTF. DNA for the CDR3: TGTGCCACCAGCTTGGAGATTGGTAACTATGGCTACACCTTC.

This clone was seen only a few times. The chain is built from TRBV7-9 and TRBJ2-7; 7 positions agree with TRBD2. In germline, CDR1 is SEHNR, CDR2 FQNEAQ (reference sequence). V lost 1 base to trimming and J lost 4 bases; unmatched junction nucleotides: 7. This CDR3 has 15 residues. The CDR3 DNA sequence: TGTGCCAGCAGCTTAGTCAACACGGGGGGTTACGAGCAGTACTTC. Its protein is CASSLVNTGGYEQYF.

Here the CDR3 DNA reads TGTGCCAGCAGCCGGGGGGCTTCCGCCTATGGCTACACCTTC. Translated, it gives CASSRGASAYGYTF. The chain has TRBV6-7 and TRBJ1-2, with D possibly being TRBD1 (6 bases). TRBV6-7 is assigned to the ORF class and has an uncertain function. Trimming stripped 6 bases from V and 4 bases from J, with 15 bases between. This CDR3 comprises 14 residues.

The V and J genes are TRBV5-1 and TRBJ2-5, with a tentative D call TRBD1 (7 bases). This CDR3 region has 15 residues. Per the germline V gene, CDR1 is SGHRS and CDR2 is YFSETQ. V lost 1 base and J lost 6, with 16 bases in between. Here the CDR3 reads CASSLSGQGGQTQYF. In nucleotides, the CDR3 is TGCGCCAGCAGCTTGAGTGGGCAGGGGGGACAGACCCAGTACTTC.

The table lists this clone with a count of one. This chain joins TRBV10-3 and TRBJ1-2, with D maybe TRBD1 (6 bases). The CDR3 runs 14 residues. CDR1 ENHRY and CDR2 SYGVKD come from the germline V gene. Trimming left V 4 bases short and J 7 bases short, with 16 bases between. The chain's CDR3 is CAISVATGYSGYTF. CDR3 sequence (DNA): TGTGCCATCAGTGTGGCAACAGGGTACAGTGGCTACACCTTC.

The chain uses TRBV5-4 and TRBJ2-1; TRBD2 aligns across 9 bases. V was pared by 4 bases and J by 4 bases, with 9 bases of the junction left unmatched. The CDR3 has 16 amino acids. Germline loops: CDR1 SGHNT, CDR2 YYREEE (reference sequence). CDR3 bases: TGTGCCAGCAGCCCCGAAGGTAGCGGGGGATACAATGAGCAGTTCTTC. Protein: CASSPEGSGGYNEQFF.

V usage is TRBV7-9 and J usage is TRBJ1-1, with D perhaps matching TRBD1 (6 bases). Germline CDR1 reads SEHNR; CDR2 reads FQNEAQ (reference sequence). The CDR3 has 13 amino acids. The ends were cut back, 0 bases at V and 6 bases at J, with 8 bases in the middle. DNA of the CDR3: TGTGCCAGCAGCTTAGCGGGGGCTGCTGAAGCTTTCTTT. Its protein is CASSLAGAAEAFF.

The chain uses TRBV7-2 and TRBJ1-4, with 7 bases fitting TRBD1. CDR3 length equals 15 residues. Germline V gives CDR1 SGHTA, CDR2 FQGNSA. J gave up 5 bases and V 1 base, and 4 bases lay outside the gene matches. This CDR3 is CASSLDGQVNEKLFF. For the CDR3, the DNA is TGTGCCAGCAGCTTAGATGGACAGGTGAATGAAAAACTGTTTTTT.

This sequence joins TRBV10-2 and TRBJ1-6; no clear D gene. V shed 3 bases and J shed 9 bases, with 12 bases lying between them. Germline values: CDR1 WSHSY, CDR2 SAAADI. The CDR3 contains 14 residues. The CDR3: CASSDGTRGSPLHF. The DNA of the CDR3 is TGCGCCAGCAGTGATGGTACCCGGGGTTCACCCCTCCACTTT.

The chain recombines TRBV19 with TRBJ1-2, with TRBD1 matching 7 bases. CDR3 length: 17 amino acids. J was trimmed by 2 bases and V by 2 bases; bases with no gene match: 11. Germline assignment: CDR1 LNHDA and CDR2 SQIVND (reference sequence). The CDR3 reads CASSIRTHRGRNYGYTF. The CDR3 DNA reads as TGTGCCAGTAGTATACGAACCCACAGGGGCCGAAACTATGGCTACACCTTC.

In this sample, this clone turned up once. J is TRBJ1-2 and V is TRBV6-5, with a possible D match to TRBD1 (5 bases). With 4 bases removed from V and 7 bases from J, the gap between germline ends came to 10 bases. This CDR3 is built from 12 residues. The germline CDR1 and CDR2 sequences are MNHEY and SVGAGI. The CDR3 DNA sequence: TGTGCCAGCAGTTCCAGGGAGGCTGGCTACACCTTC. It yields the protein CASSSREAGYTF.

The table lists this clone with a few counts. The V gene is TRBV6-6, the J gene TRBJ2-4; perhaps TRBD2 as D (6 bases). V lost 6 bases to trimming and J lost 0 bases, with 15 bases between them. The CDR3 extends over 16 amino acids. Germline assignment: CDR1 MNHNY and CDR2 SVGAGI (reference sequence). CDR3 coding DNA: TGTGCCAGCAGCGACGGACTACGCAAAGCCAAAAACATTCAGTACTTC. Translated, it gives CASSDGLRKAKNIQYF.

This chain connects TRBV6-5 to TRBJ2-5; no clear D. Deletions cut 4 bases from V and 4 bases from J, with 7 bases between. The length of the CDR3 is 12 residues. Germline V lookup: CDR1 MNHEY, CDR2 SVGAGI. CDR3 nucleotide sequence: TGTGCCAGCAGTTCACTCATAGAGACCCAGTACTTC. It specifies CASSSLIETQYF.

This chain uses TRBV6-5 with TRBJ1-5; TRBD1 matches at 8 bases. The CDR3 loop spans 13 amino acids. Germline V gene data show CDR1 as MNHEY and CDR2 as SVGAGI. Trimming removed 2 bases from V and 7 bases from J; junction bases left unmatched: 1. The CDR3: CASSYGTGQPQHF. CDR3 nucleotides: TGTGCCAGCAGTTACGGGACAGGACAGCCCCAGCATTTT.

The gene calls are TRBV6-6 and TRBJ2-7; maybe TRBD1 (6 bases). Trimming shortened V by 0 bases and J by 3 bases, and 12 bases separated the two germline ends. The CDR3 is made up of 15 amino acids. Per the germline V gene, CDR1 is MNHNY and CDR2 is SVGAGI (reference sequence). The CDR3 here is CASSYSAGAGYEQYF. CDR3 bases: TGTGCCAGCAGTTACTCAGCAGGGGCCGGCTACGAGCAGTACTTC.